The 24 T cell receptor beta chains reported below all come from one sample, sequenced in a study of cytomegalovirus exposure and HLA in healthy donors. The PCR made use of 60 Vbeta and 13 Jbeta primers. Some clones are missing from TCRdb's copy, which holds only in-frame ones; the method was immunoSEQ multiplex PCR. This sample carries roughly 68,000 clones, 60% to 75% of them seen once, and the ten largest clones take roughly a fifth. The sample comprised PBMCs. These TCRs come from a middle-aged man in good health and CMV-seropositive.

The V and J genes are TRBV11-3 and TRBJ2-2; D is perhaps TRBD2 (5 bases). The CDR3 runs 15 residues. Germline CDR1 reads SGHNT; CDR2 reads YENEEA. V was cut by 5 bases and J by 4 bases, with 14 bases left in between. The CDR3 sequence is CASSPPSGGTGELFF. In DNA, the CDR3 is TGTGCCAGCAGCCCCCCCAGCGGCGGCACCGGGGAGCTGTTTTTT.

The rearrangement links TRBV5-4 to TRBJ1-2, with D unclear. Germline V lookup: CDR1 SGHNT, CDR2 YYREEE (reference sequence). The length of the CDR3 is 13 residues. Trimming left V 5 bases short and J 7 bases short, with 15 bases between. Here the CDR3 reads CASRNSLRLGYTF. In DNA, the CDR3 is TGTGCCAGCAGAAATTCTCTGCGGCTTGGCTACACCTTC. Filled out from reference TRBV5-4 and TRBJ1-2, the complete variable domain reads ETGVTQSPTHLIKTRGQQVTLRCSSQSGHNTVSWYQQALGQGPQFIFQYYREEENGRGNFPPRFSGLQFPNYSSELNVNALELDDSALYLCASRNSLRLGYTFGSGTRLTVV.

This chain uses TRBV9 with TRBJ1-4; 7 bases agree with TRBD1. CDR1 and CDR2 (germline): SGDLS, YYNGEE. The CDR3 has 14 amino acids. After removal of 4 bases from V and 4 bases from J, the junction contained 4 bases not matched to a gene. Here the CDR3 reads CASSPTGRNEKLFF. CDR3 DNA: TGTGCCAGCAGCCCGACAGGGCGTAATGAAAAACTGTTTTTT.

This chain connects TRBV5-1 to TRBJ1-6; 8 bases are a match to TRBD1. Looked up from germline, CDR1 is SGHRS and CDR2 is YFSETQ. The CDR3 loop spans 16 amino acids. V was pared by 2 bases and J by 10 bases, with 11 bases of the junction left unmatched. This CDR3 is CASSFSSTGEGSPLHF. The CDR3 DNA follows: TGCGCCAGCAGCTTTTCCTCGACAGGGGAAGGGTCACCCCTCCACTTT.

V usage is TRBV11-3 and J usage is TRBJ2-7, with D possibly being TRBD1 (5 bases). The V end lost 10 bases, the J end lost 4 bases, and 23 bases lay between the germline ends. The CDR3 extends over 15 amino acids. Germline V lookup: CDR1 SGHNT, CDR2 YENEEA. DNA for the CDR3: TGTGCCATTAGTCACAGGCAGAAGACGGCATACGAGCAGTACTTC. This gives the protein CAISHRQKTAYEQYF.

The chain joins TRBV4-3 to TRBJ1-2; possibly TRBD1 for D (6 bases). Trimming took 2 bases from V and 5 from J, leaving 18 bases between them. CDR1 and CDR2 (germline): LGHNA, YSLEER. CDR3 size: 16 residues. CDR3: CASSQSIQGQHYGYTF. The CDR3 DNA follows: TGCGCCAGCAGCCAAAGCATTCAAGGACAGCATTATGGCTACACCTTC.

The chain employs TRBV9 and TRBJ2-7; D may be TRBD2 (7 bases). Germline V gene sequence: CDR1 SGDLS, CDR2 YYNGEE. The CDR3 loop spans 15 amino acids. With 1 base removed from V and 1 base from J, the gap between germline ends came to 12 bases. The CDR3 region has the DNA TGTGCCAGCAGCGTAACGGGGGGCCCTTCCTACGAGCAGTACTTC. This codes for CASSVTGGPSYEQYF. Full variable domain (rest looked up from reference TRBV9 and TRBJ2-7): DSGVTQTPKHLITATGQRVTLRCSPRSGDLSVYWYQQSLDQGLQFLIQYYNGEERAKGNILERFSAQQFPDLHSELNLSSLELGDSALYFCASSVTGGPSYEQYFGPGTRLTVT.

The chain combines TRBV19 with TRBJ1-5; D may be TRBD1 (6 bases). Per germline, CDR1 LNHDA and CDR2 SQIVND (reference sequence). V lost 6 bases and J lost 3, with 12 bases in between. This CDR3 comprises 14 residues. The CDR3 loop is CASSRQVFNQPQHF. The CDR3 DNA reads TGTGCCAGTAGCCGACAGGTGTTCAATCAGCCCCAGCATTTT.

The chain employs TRBV28 and TRBJ1-5; TRBD1 agrees at 7 bases. Germline assignment: CDR1 MDHEN and CDR2 SYDVKM. Unmatched junction bases numbered 6, after V lost 6 bases and J lost 4 bases. The CDR3 sequence is 14 residues long. CDR3 coding DNA: TGTGCCAGCAGCTTCGGACAGGTGAATCAGCCCCAGCATTTT. It codes for CASSFGQVNQPQHF.

This chain links TRBV11-2 with TRBJ2-7; 8 nucleotides line up with TRBD1. V trimming: 5 bases; J trimming: 3 bases; junction bases outside the gene matches: 9. Germline V lookup: CDR1 SGHAT, CDR2 FQNNGV. CDR3 length equals 15 residues. CDR3 sequence: CASSRTTGVNYEQYF. CDR3 sequence (DNA): TGTGCCAGCAGCCGGACGACAGGGGTCAACTACGAGCAGTACTTC.

This clone was recorded once. This rearrangement joins TRBV7-3 to TRBJ1-1, with D perhaps matching TRBD1 (6 bases). Trimming stripped 1 base from V and 1 base from J, with 13 bases between. The CDR3 totals 16 residues. Germline CDR1 and CDR2: SGHTA and FQGTGA. CDR3 nucleotide sequence: TGTGCCAGCAGCTTAATCCCCAGGGGCCGGAACACTGAAGCTTTCTTT. This codes for CASSLIPRGRNTEAFF.

Turning to this clone: Different DNA sequences within this sample yield the same CDR3. The rearrangement links TRBV6-5 to TRBJ2-5, with 7 bases aligning to TRBD2. V lost 1 base and J lost 5; bases outside the gene matches: 7. The germline V gene has CDR1 MNHEY and CDR2 SVGAGI. The CDR3 is made up of 15 amino acids. The CDR3, as DNA: TGTGCCAGCAGTTACTTGGCCGGGGGGACTGAGACCCAGTACTTC. Translation: CASSYLAGGTETQYF.

The chain recombines TRBV7-9 with TRBJ1-2, with TRBD1 matching over 7 bases. Germline V gives CDR1 SEHNR, CDR2 FQNEAQ (reference sequence). The CDR3 has 14 residues. The ends lost 6 bases at V and 4 bases at J; junction bases unmatched: 8. The CDR3 region is CASSSLGGGYGYTF. CDR3 bases: TGTGCCAGCAGTTCACTAGGGGGCGGCTATGGCTACACCTTC.

The chain joins TRBV7-2 to TRBJ2-7, with no clear D. The length of the CDR3 is 13 residues. Trimming took off 0 bases at V and 3 bases at J, with 6 bases between the two ends. The germline CDR1 and CDR2 sequences are SGHTA and FQGNSA. The CDR3 sequence: CASSLAQSYEQYF. CDR3 sequence (DNA): TGTGCCAGCAGCTTAGCACAGAGCTACGAGCAGTACTTC.

V is TRBV4-2 and J is TRBJ2-7; 12 nucleotides agree with TRBD2. The CDR3 spans 18 residues. J gave up 0 bases and V 1 base, and 7 bases lay outside the gene matches. Germline V gives CDR1 LGHNA, CDR2 YNFKEQ. The CDR3 is CASSQGGTSGLYSYEQYF. CDR3 nucleotides: TGTGCCAGCAGCCAAGGTGGGACTAGCGGGCTGTACTCCTACGAGCAGTACTTC.

The rearrangement joins TRBV19 to TRBJ2-7, with a possible D match to TRBD1 (6 bases). CDR1 is LNHDA and CDR2 is SQIVND in the germline V gene (reference sequence). Trimming cost V 3 bases and J 1 base, with 19 bases left between them. This CDR3 is built from 17 residues. The CDR3 region is CASSIRGWDTRSYEQYF. CDR3 sequence (DNA): TGTGCCAGTAGTATCAGAGGCTGGGACACTCGGTCCTACGAGCAGTACTTC.

V and J are TRBV12-5 and TRBJ2-5; 7 nucleotides agree with TRBD2. With 4 bases clipped from V and 5 bases from J, the junction kept 7 bases outside the gene matches. Germline V gene lookup returns CDR1 LGHNT and CDR2 FRNRAP. The CDR3 runs 14 residues. CDR3 residues: CASGSGGFPETQYF. The CDR3 region has the DNA TGTGCTAGTGGTTCGGGGGGATTCCCGGAGACCCAGTACTTC. The full variable domain, with the rest looked up from reference TRBV12-5 and TRBJ2-5, is DARVTQTPRHKVTEMGQEVTMRCQPILGHNTVFWYRQTMMQGLELLAYFRNRAPLDDSGMPKDRFSAEMPDATLATLKIQPSEPRDSAVYFCASGSGGFPETQYFGPGTRLLVL.

This sequence joins TRBV5-6 and TRBJ1-5; D is ambiguous. Trimming stripped 1 base from V and 0 bases from J, with 11 bases between. The CDR3 runs 16 residues. Germline-derived CDR1 and CDR2 are SGHDT and YYEEEE. CDR3 in DNA: TGTGCCAGCAGCTTGAGTTCCCAGTTTAGCAATCAGCCCCAGCATTTT. Its protein is CASSLSSQFSNQPQHF.

The chain is built from TRBV4-1 and TRBJ2-5; 7 bases line up with TRBD2. CDR3 size: 18 residues. Germline CDR1 and CDR2: MGHRA and YSYEKL. With V trimmed by 1 base and J by 4 bases, 15 bases remained unmatched. The CDR3 reads CASSQVPLAGEMGETQYF. The CDR3 DNA is TGCGCCAGCAGCCAAGTCCCCTTGGCGGGGGAGATGGGAGAGACCCAGTACTTC.

This chain links TRBV19 with TRBJ1-4; 10 bases line up with TRBD1. There are 14 residues in the CDR3. The germline V gene has CDR1 LNHDA and CDR2 SQIVND (reference sequence). The trim removed 5 bases at V and 8 bases at J, leaving 5 bases unmatched. The CDR3 protein is CASSDRGLKEKLFF. DNA for the CDR3: TGTGCCAGTAGTGACAGGGGGCTTAAAGAAAAACTGTTTTTT.

The sample holds a few counts of this clone. The J gene is TRBJ2-4, the V gene TRBV9; unclear D gene. Germline lookup yields CDR1 SGDLS and CDR2 YYNGEE. V was shortened by 4 bases and J by 0 bases, with 11 bases between the two germline ends. There are 15 residues in the CDR3. The CDR3 here is CASSPGSLAKNIQYF. The CDR3 nucleotides are TGTGCCAGCAGCCCAGGTTCTCTAGCCAAAAACATTCAGTACTTC.

The rearrangement uses TRBV11-3 and TRBJ1-4; D might be TRBD1 (5 bases). In germline, CDR1 is SGHNT, CDR2 YENEEA. Deletions cut 0 bases from V and 7 bases from J, with 12 bases between. This CDR3 is 15 amino acids long. DNA of the CDR3: TGTGCCAGCAGCTTAGATCAGGGCACGGGTGAAAAACTGTTTTTT. It translates to CASSLDQGTGEKLFF.

This chain connects TRBV6-5 to TRBJ1-1, with D tentatively TRBD1 (5 bases). V dropped 6 bases and J dropped 5 bases, with 10 bases sitting between them. This CDR3 contains 12 residues. The germline CDR1 and CDR2 sequences are MNHEY and SVGAGI. Written as DNA, the CDR3 is TGTGCCAGCAGGGATAGGGGAACTGAAGCTTTCTTT. It yields the protein CASRDRGTEAFF.

The chain recombines TRBV29-1 with TRBJ2-1; 7 nucleotides agree with TRBD1. After removal of 6 bases from V and 0 bases from J, the junction contained 2 bases not matched to a gene. Germline V gene data show CDR1 as SQVTM and CDR2 as ANQGSEA. The CDR3 is 13 amino acids. The CDR3 DNA reads as TGCAGCGTCGGACAGGCCTCCTACAATGAGCAGTTCTTC. Translating it yields CSVGQASYNEQFF.